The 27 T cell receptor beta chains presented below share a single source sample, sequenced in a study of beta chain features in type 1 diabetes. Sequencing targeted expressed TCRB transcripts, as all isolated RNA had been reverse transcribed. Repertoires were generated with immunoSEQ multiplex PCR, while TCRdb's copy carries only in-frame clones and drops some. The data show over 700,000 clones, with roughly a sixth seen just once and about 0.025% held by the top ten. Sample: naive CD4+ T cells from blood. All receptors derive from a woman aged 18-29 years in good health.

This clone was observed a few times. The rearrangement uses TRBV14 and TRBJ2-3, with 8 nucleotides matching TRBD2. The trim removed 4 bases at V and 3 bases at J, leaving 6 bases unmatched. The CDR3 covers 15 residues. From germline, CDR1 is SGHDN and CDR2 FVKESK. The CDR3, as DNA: TGTGCCAGCAGCCGACGGGAGGGCCGTACAGATACGCAGTATTTT. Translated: CASSRREGRTDTQYF.

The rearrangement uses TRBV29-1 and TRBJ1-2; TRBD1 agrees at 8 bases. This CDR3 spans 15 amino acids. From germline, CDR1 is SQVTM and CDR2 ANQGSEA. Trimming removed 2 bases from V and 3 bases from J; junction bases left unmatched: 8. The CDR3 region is CSVESQGDLYYGYTF. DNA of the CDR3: TGCAGCGTTGAATCACAGGGGGATCTGTACTATGGCTACACCTTC. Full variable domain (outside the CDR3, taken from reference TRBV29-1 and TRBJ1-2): SAVISQKPSRDICQRGTSLTIQCQVDSQVTMMFWYRQQPGQSLTLIATANQGSEATYESGFVIDKFPISRPNLTFSTLTVSNMSPEDSSIYLCSVESQGDLYYGYTFGSGTRLTVV.

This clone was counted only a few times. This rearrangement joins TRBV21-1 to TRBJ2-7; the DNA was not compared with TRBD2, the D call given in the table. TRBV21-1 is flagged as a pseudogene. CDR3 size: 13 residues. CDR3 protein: CASSKVERGEQYF. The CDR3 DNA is TGTGCCAGCAGCAAAGTAGAGCGAGGGGAGCAGTACTTC.

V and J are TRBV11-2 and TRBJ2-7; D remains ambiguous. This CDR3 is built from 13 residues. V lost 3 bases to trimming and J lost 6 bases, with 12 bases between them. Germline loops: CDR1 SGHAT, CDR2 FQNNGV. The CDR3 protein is CASSFLGSGEQYF. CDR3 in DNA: TGTGCCAGCAGCTTCTTGGGCTCTGGCGAGCAGTACTTC.

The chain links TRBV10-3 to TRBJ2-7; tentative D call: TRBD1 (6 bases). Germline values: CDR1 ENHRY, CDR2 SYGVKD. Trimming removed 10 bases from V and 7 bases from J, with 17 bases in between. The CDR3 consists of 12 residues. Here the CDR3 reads CATGQLSWEQYF. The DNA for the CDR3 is TGTGCCACAGGACAGCTCTCATGGGAGCAGTACTTC.

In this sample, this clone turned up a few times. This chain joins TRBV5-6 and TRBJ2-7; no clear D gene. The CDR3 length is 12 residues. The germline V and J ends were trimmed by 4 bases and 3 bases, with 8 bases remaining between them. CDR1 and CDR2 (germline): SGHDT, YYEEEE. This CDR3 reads CASSLLNYEQYF. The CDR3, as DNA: TGTGCCAGCAGCCTGCTGAACTACGAGCAGTACTTC.

CDR3 region: CASSSVTSGTRGTDTQYF. The DNA for the CDR3 is TGTGCCAGCAGTAGCGTGACTAGCGGGACGAGGGGCACAGATACGCAGTATTTT. The rearrangement uses TRBV2 and TRBJ2-3; TRBD2 matches 11 bases. Germline V CDR1 and CDR2: SNHLY, FYNNEI. J was trimmed by 1 base and V by 5 bases; bases with no gene match: 11. The CDR3 runs 18 residues.

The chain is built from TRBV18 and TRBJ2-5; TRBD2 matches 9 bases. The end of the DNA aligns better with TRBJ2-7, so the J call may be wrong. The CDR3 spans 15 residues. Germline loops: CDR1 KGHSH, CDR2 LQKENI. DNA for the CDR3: TGTGCCAGCTCACCAAGCGGGAGGCGCTCCTACGAGCAGTACTTC. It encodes CASSPSGRRSYEQYF.

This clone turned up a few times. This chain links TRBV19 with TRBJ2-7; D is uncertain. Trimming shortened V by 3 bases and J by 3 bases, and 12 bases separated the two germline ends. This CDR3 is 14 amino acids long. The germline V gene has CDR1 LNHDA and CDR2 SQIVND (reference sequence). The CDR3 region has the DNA TGTGCCAGTAGTATGGTAGGATCCTACTACGAGCAGTACTTC. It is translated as CASSMVGSYYEQYF.

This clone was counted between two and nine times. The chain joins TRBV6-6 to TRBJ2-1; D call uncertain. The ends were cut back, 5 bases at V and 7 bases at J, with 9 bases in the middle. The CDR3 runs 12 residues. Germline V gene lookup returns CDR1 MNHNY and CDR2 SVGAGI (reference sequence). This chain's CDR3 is CASSLFSNEQFF. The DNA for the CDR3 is TGTGCCAGCAGTCTATTTTCAAATGAGCAGTTCTTC.

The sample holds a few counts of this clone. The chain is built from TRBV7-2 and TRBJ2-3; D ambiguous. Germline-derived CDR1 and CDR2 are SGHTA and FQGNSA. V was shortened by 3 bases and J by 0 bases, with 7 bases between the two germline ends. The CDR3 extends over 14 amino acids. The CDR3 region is CASSFFPSTDTQYF. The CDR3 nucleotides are TGTGCCAGCAGCTTCTTCCCCAGCACAGATACGCAGTATTTT. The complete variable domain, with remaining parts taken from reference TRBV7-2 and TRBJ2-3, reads GAGVSQSPSNKVTEKGKDVELRCDPISGHTALYWYRQSLGQGLEFLIYFQGNSAPDKSGLPSDRFSAERTGGSVSTLTIQRTQQEDSAVYLCASSFFPSTDTQYFGPGTRLTVL.

CDR3 loop: CATSRVRGGSYEQYF. The CDR3 coding sequence is TGTGCCACCAGCAGAGTTCGAGGTGGCTCCTACGAGCAGTACTTC. V usage is TRBV15 and J usage is TRBJ2-7; D gene unclear. Germline values: CDR1 LNHNV, CDR2 YYDKDF (reference sequence). This CDR3 has 15 amino acids. Deletions cut 1 base from V and 0 bases from J, with 10 bases between.

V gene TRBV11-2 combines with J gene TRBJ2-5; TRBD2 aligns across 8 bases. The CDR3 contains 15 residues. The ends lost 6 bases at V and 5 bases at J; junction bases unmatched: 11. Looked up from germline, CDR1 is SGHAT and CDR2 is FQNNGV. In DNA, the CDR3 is TGTGCCAGCAGTGAAGGCGGCGGGAGGATGGAGACCCAGTACTTC. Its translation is CASSEGGGRMETQYF.

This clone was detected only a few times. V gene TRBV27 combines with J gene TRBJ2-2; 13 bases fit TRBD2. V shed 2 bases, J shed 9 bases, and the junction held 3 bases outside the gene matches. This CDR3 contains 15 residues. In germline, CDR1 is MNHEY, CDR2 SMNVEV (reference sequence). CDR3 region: CASSLTSGRVWELFF. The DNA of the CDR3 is TGTGCCAGCAGTTTAACTAGCGGGAGGGTCTGGGAGCTGTTTTTT.

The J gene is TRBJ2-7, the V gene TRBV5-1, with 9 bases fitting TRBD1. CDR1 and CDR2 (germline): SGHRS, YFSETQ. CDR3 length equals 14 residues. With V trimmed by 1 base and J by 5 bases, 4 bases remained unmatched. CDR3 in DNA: TGCGCCAGCAGCTTGACCGGGACAGGGCACGAGCAGTACTTC. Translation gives CASSLTGTGHEQYF.

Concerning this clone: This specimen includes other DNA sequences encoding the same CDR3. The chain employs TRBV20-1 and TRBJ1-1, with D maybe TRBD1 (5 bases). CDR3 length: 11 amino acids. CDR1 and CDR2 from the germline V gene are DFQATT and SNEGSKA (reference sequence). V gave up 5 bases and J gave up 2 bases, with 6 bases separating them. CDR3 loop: CSAGGNTEAFF. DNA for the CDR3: TGCAGTGCTGGGGGAAACACTGAAGCTTTCTTT.

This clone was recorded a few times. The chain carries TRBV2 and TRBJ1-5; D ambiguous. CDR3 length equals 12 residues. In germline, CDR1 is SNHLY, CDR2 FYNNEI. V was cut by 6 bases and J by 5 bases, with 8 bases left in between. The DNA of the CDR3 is TGTGCCAGCAGCAAAGATGATCAGCCCCAGCATTTT. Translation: CASSKDDQPQHF.

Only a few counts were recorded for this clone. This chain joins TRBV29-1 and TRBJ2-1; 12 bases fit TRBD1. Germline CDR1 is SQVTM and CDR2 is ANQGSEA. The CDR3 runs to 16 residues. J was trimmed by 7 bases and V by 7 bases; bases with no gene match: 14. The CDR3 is CSAWGAGTGGRNEQFF. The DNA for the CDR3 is TGCAGCGCGTGGGGAGCCGGGACAGGGGGCAGAAATGAGCAGTTCTTC.

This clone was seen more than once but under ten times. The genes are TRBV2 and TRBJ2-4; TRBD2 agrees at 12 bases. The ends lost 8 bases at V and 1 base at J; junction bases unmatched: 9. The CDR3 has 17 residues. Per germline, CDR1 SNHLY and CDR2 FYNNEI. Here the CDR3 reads CASAGLAGFLAKNIQYF. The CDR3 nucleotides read TGTGCCAGCGCGGGACTAGCGGGTTTCCTGGCCAAAAACATTCAGTACTTC.

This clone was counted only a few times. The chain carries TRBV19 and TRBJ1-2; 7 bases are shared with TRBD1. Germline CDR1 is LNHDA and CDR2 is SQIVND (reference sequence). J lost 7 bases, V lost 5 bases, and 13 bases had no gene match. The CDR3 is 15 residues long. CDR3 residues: CASSRRQGGDFGYTF. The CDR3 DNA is TGTGCCAGTAGTCGAAGACAGGGAGGGGATTTTGGCTACACCTTC.

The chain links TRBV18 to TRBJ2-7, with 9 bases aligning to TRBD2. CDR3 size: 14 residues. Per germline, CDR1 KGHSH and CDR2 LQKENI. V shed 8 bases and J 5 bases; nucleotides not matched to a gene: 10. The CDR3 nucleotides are TGTGCCAGCAAACCTTCCGGGACTAGCAACGAGCAGTACTTC. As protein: CASKPSGTSNEQYF.

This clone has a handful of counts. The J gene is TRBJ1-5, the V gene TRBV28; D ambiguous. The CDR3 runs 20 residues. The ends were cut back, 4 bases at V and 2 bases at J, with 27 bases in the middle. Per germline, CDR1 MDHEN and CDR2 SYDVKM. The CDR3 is CASSYARGGPSSIGNQPQHF. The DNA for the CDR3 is TGTGCCAGCAGTTACGCCAGAGGCGGTCCTTCTTCCATCGGCAATCAGCCCCAGCATTTT.

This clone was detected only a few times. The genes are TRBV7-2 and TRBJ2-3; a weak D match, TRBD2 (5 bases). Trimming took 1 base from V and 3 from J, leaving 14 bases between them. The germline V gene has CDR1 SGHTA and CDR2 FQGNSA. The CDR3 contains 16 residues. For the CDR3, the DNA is TGTGCCAGCAGCTTAGGGGCGGGCACGGGGACAGATACGCAGTATTTT. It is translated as CASSLGAGTGTDTQYF.

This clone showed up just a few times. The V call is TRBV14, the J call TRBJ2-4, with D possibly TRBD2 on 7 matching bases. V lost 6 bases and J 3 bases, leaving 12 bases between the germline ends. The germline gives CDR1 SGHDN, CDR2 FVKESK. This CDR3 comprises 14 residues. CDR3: CASRREGGKNIQYF. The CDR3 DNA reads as TGTGCCAGCAGGAGGGAGGGGGGCAAAAACATTCAGTACTTC.

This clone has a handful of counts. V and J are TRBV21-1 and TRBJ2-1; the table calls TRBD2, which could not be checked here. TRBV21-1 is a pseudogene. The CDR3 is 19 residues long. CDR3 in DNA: TGTGCCAGCAGCAAACCGGGACTAGCGGGAGTGAGCTCCTACAATGAGCAGTTCTTC. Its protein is CASSKPGLAGVSSYNEQFF.

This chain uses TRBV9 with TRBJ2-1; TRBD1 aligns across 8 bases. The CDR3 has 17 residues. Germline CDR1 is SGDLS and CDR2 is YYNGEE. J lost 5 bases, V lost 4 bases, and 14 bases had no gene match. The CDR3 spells CASSLRVTGGNHNEQFF. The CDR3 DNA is TGTGCCAGCAGCCTCCGGGTCACAGGGGGAAACCACAATGAGCAGTTCTTC.

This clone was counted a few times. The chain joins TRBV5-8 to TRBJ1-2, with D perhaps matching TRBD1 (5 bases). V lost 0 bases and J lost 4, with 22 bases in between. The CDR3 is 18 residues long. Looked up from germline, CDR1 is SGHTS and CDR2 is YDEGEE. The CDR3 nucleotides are TGTGCCAGCAGCTTGGGATTTCCAGGGTCTAATTACGGCTATGGCTACACCTTC. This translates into CASSLGFPGSNYGYGYTF.